This TCR beta chain appears in the sequencing data of a study of control samples from healthy donors and cancer patients (TCRdb year 2020). On this clone: Its antigen target is currently unknown. There are no base qualities to consult, and no much larger clone falls within one base.

Receptor amplification or capture employed the immunoSEQ multiplex PCR assay. TCRdb stores this immuneACCESS table with in-frame sequences only. Part of the clones is absent; in the studies checked, under half of the shortfall reflects unresolved V genes, and no reason is known for the rest. The sample table lists fewer than 150,000 clones, approximately 90% of them with a count of one. The ten largest clones capture around 7.6% of the sample. The sequence came from a woman aged 18-29 years in good health. The specimen was blood.

The CDR3 protein sequence reads: CASSLESSGANVLTF. Here is the DNA: TGCGCCAGCAGCTTGGAAAGCTCTGGGGCCAACGTCCTGACTTTC. This receptor chain uses TRBV5-1 and TRBJ2-6; no D gene is confidently identified. CDR1 and CDR2 (SGHRS, YFSETQ) derive from the germline V gene. Including the terminal cysteine and phenylalanine, the CDR3 comprises 15 residues. The entry retains the CDR3 DNA only, 45 bases that are in frame from base 1. The junction shows trimming of 0 bases on V and 0 bases on J, plus 4 bases between the germline ends.